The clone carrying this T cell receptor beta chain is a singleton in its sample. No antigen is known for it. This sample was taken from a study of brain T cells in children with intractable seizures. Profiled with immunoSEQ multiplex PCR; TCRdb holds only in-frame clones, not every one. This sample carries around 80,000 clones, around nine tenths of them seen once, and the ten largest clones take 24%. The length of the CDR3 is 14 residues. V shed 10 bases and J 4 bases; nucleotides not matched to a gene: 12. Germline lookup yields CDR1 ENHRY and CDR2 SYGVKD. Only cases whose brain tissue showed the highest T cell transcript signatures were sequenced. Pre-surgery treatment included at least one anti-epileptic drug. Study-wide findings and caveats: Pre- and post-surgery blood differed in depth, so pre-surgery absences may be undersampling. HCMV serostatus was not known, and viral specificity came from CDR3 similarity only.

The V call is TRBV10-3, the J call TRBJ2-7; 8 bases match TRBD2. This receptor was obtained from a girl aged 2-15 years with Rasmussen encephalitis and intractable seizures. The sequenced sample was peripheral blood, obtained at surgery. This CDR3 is CATQLGGGSYEQYF. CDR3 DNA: TGTGCCACCCAACTAGGCGGGGGGTCATACGAGCAGTACTTC.